This T cell receptor beta chain was obtained from a study of PD-1 blockade in classical Hodgkin lymphoma (dated by TCRdb to the early 2020s). With regard to the full study: Nivolumab dosing was 3 mg/kg intravenously every 2 weeks, continuing until either disease progression or unacceptable toxicity. A peripheral blood immune signature of response to PD-1 blockade in classical Hodgkin lymphoma was defined using TCR beta sequencing and CyTOF. The full study reports these points: Diversity was lower in patients who began nivolumab less than 1 year after ASCT, so these patients were left out of later analyses to avoid confounding by immune reconstitution. Baseline diversity similar to that of newly diagnosed patients was observed in trial patients achieving complete response, whereas significantly lower diversity was observed in partial responders and progressors. CD4+ but not CD8+ TCR diversity rose significantly by C4D1 (p=0.0027 vs p=0.16), most apparent in complete responders (p=0.02). The study was limited to a single clinical trial cohort, and causes of repertoire differences, possibly disease activity or prior therapy, remained undefined. Baseline TCR diversity was reported to be lower in newly diagnosed patients than in healthy donors, and even lower in relapsed/refractory patients.

Interpreted using the paper, the time point label stands for: cycle 1 day 1 (C1D1), immediately before nivolumab initiation. Relapse after autologous stem cell transplantation had occurred in all trial patients, and cohorts A, B and C were distinguished by prior brentuximab vedotin exposure. The trial cohort was composed of roughly 60 patients with relapsed/refractory classical Hodgkin lymphoma, for whom complete response, partial response or progressive disease was recorded as best overall response. In the multi-cohort phase II CheckMate 205 trial, trial patients received single-agent nivolumab. An independent review committee assessed best overall response by applying the 2007 International Working Group response criteria. Trial PBMCs were obtained immediately prior to nivolumab initiation (C1D1) and on therapy at cycle 2 day 1 and cycle 4 day 1. Peripheral blood was collected in 8 mL Vacutainer Cell Preparation Tubes, from which PBMCs were isolated by centrifugation and then cryopreserved.

Details on this clone: Its antigen has not been determined. There are no base qualities to consult, and no much larger clone falls within one base.

Genomic DNA was isolated using the Qiagen DNeasy kit from unsorted PBMCs as well as from negatively selected CD4+ and CD8+ fractions. Amplification of TCR beta CDR3 regions was done by immunoSEQ multiplex PCR with primers that anneal to V and J segments. A synthetic immune receptor repertoire was used to minimize amplification bias, and any residual bias was removed computationally once sequencing was done. The authors processed their data as follows. Repertoire diversity was quantified as the Shannon entropy index using custom Python scripts. Unsorted, CD4+ and CD8+ repertoires were analyzed separately, except in combined analyses where CD4+ and CD8+ sequences were merged in silico. Clonal expansion was defined as at least a 2-fold frequency increase after treatment relative to C1D1, with a pseudocount of 0.5 for undetected baseline clones. Clones with 0 or 1 copy at C1D1 were classified as singleton clones, and clones with 2 or more copies were classified as non-singleton clones. Clones expanded in unsorted samples were annotated as CD4+, CD8+ or unknown by matching protein sequences in sorted samples from the same patient. Wilcoxon tests on paired samples were used to test changes in diversity from C1D1 to C4D1. Sourced from immuneACCESS, this table was stored by TCRdb with only in-frame sequences that have V and J called. A share of the clones is absent; for the studies checked, an unresolved V gene accounts for under half, and the remainder has no known explanation. V and J calls and clone size are given by that table; D and trimming were obtained from the DNA. The sample contains about 97,000 clones, around four fifths of them found a single time. Together, the top ten hold 12% of the sample.

This TCR was sampled from a human donor with classical Hodgkin lymphoma. Sequenced here: peripheral blood mononuclear cells (PBMCs), sampled at baseline.

The CDR3 reads CASSQDGAPGMDTEAFF. The DNA reads as follows: TGCGCCAGCAGCCAAGACGGGGCTCCGGGGATGGACACTGAAGCTTTCTTT. The rearranged segments are TRBV4-3 and TRBJ1-1, and perhaps TRBD1 as D gene, on 5 matching bases. The germline V gene yields LGHNA for CDR1 and YSLEER for CDR2. V loses 0 bases, J loses 3 bases, and the germline ends lie 17 bases apart. The CDR3 has 17 amino acids, counting the end cysteine and phenylalanine. Left in the record is the CDR3 DNA by itself, 51 bases read in frame from the first base.